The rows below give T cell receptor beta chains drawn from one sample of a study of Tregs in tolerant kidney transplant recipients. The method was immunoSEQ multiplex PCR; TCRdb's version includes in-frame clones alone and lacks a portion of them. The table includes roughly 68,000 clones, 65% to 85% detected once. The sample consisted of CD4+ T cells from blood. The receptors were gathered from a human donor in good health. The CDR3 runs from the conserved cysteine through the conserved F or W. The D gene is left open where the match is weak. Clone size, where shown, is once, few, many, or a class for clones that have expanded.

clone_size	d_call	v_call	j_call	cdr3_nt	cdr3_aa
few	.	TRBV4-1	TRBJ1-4	TGCGCCAGCAGCCAAGGACCGGGTGAAAAACTGTTTTTT	CASSQGPGEKLFF
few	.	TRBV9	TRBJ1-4	TGTGCCAGCAGCGTCAGGCTTGCAACTAATGAAAAACTGTTTTTT	CASSVRLATNEKLFF
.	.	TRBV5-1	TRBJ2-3	TGCGCCAGCAGCTATCCCCTGCAGGGCAGGGTCGCAGATACGCAGTATTTT	CASSYPLQGRVADTQYF
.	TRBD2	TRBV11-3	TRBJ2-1	TGTGCCAGCAGCTTAGCGGGAGGCTACAATGAGCAGTTCTTC	CASSLAGGYNEQFF
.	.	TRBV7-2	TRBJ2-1	TGTGCCAGCAGCTGGCCGGGACAAACAACGCATGAGCAGTTCTTC	CASSWPGQTTHEQFF
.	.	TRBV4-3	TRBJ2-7	TGCGCCAGCAGCCAAGATCGAGGGTACGAGCAGTACTTC	CASSQDRGYEQYF
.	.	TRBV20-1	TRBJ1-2	TGCAGAGCAGACTTCACCTATGGCTACACCTTC	CRADFTYGYTF
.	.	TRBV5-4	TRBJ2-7	TGTGCCAGCAGTCCCGAGGGCTATCGTTACGAGCAGTACTTC	CASSPEGYRYEQYF
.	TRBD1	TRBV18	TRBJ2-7	TGTGCCAGCTCAGAGTCCGGGACAGAGTACGAGCAGTACTTC	CASSESGTEYEQYF
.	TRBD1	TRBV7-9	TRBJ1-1	TGTGCCAGCAGCTCACAGGGGGGCACTGAAGCTTTCTTT	CASSSQGGTEAFF
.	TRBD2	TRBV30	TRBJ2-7	TGTGCCTGGAGCACTAGCGGGGGAACCAAGCTGTTCCCGCAGTACTTC	CAWSTSGGTKLFPQYF
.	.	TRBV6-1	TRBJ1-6	TGTGCCAGCAGTGTCGCCGGGACGTTAGATTCACCCCTCCACTTT	CASSVAGTLDSPLHF
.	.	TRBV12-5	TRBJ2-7	TGTGCTAGTGGTTTGGTAGGCAGCTACGAGCAGTACTTC	CASGLVGSYEQYF
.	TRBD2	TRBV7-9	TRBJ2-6	TGTGCCAGCAGCCTCCCGAGCGGGGGGGCCTATGGGGCCAACGTCCTGACTTTC	CASSLPSGGAYGANVLTF
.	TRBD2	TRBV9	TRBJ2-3	TGTGCCAGCACCCCGAGCGGGAGTCTCGATACGCAGTATTTT	CASTPSGSLDTQYF
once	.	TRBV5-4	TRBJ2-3	TGTGCCATGACGGGGGGCACAGATACGCAGTATTTT	CAMTGGTDTQYF
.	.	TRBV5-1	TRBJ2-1	TGCGCCAGCGCCGGGACCCTCTCCTACAATGAGCAGTTCTTC	CASAGTLSYNEQFF
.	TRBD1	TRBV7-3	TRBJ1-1	TGTGCCAGCAGCTTAACAGGGGGCAACACTGAAGCTTTCTTT	CASSLTGGNTEAFF
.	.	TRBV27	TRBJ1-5	TGTGCCAGCAGACCCTATGGGAGTATAGGACAGCCCCAGCATTTT	CASRPYGSIGQPQHF
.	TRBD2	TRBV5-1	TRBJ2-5	TGCGCCAGCAGCTTGGGGCCTAGCGGGGGGCCGGAGACCCAGTACTTC	CASSLGPSGGPETQYF
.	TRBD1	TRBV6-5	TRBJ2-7	TGTGCCAGCAGTCGACAGGGATGGGTGTACGAGCAGTACTTC	CASSRQGWVYEQYF
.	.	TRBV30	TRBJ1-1	TGTGCCTGGAGTAGAGGACGGGTCTCGGGCACTGAAGCTTTCTTT	CAWSRGRVSGTEAFF
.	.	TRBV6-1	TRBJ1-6	TGTGCCAGCAGTGAGATGGTCCCAGATTTTTCCTATAATTCACCCCTCCACTTT	CASSEMVPDFSYNSPLHF
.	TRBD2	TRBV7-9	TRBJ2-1	TGTGCCAGCAGCGCCTCACTAGCGGGGGAGCAGTTCTTC	CASSASLAGEQFF
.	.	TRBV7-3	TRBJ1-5	TGTGCCAGCAGCTTAGTGTCAAATCAGCCCCAGCATTTT	CASSLVSNQPQHF
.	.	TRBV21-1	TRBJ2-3	TGTGCCAGCAGCCCGTGGGACTCCTCCACAGATACGCAGTATTTT	CASSPWDSSTDTQYF
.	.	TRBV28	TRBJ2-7	TGTGCCAGCAGTCAGGGCCCCTACGAGCAGTACTTC	CASSQGPYEQYF
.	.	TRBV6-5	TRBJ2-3	TGTGCCAGCACCGGGGGAGCCACAGATACGCAGTATTTT	CASTGGATDTQYF
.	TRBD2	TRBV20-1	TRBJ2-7	TGCAGTGCCTGGGGGGGGAGCGAGCAGTACTTC	CSAWGGSEQYF
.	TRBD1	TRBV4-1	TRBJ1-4	TGCGCCAGCAGACCTACAGGGGGGAGGGAAAAACTGTTTTTT	CASRPTGGREKLFF
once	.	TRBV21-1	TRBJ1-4	TGTGCCAGCAGCACCGTAAGACAGCGTAATGAAAAACTGTTTTTT	CASSTVRQRNEKLFF
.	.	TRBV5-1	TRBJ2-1	TGCGCCAGCAGGGACGATCGCGGGGTGGGTGAGCAGTTCTTC	CASRDDRGVGEQFF
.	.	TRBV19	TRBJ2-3	TGTGCCAGTAGTAAGAGAGATACGCAGTATTTT	CASSKRDTQYF
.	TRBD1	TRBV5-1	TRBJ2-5	TGCGCCAGCAGCGGCGGGACAGGTTGGGGGGAGACCCAGTACTTC	CASSGGTGWGETQYF
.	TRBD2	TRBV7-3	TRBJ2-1	TGTGCCAGCAGCTTCAACCCAGGACTAGCGGGAGGGGGCTCGGGTGGCGAGCAGTTCTTC	CASSFNPGLAGGGSGGEQFF
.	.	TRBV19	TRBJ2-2	TGTGCCAGTAGTATCGGCCAGGCGAACACCGGGGAGCTGTTTTTT	CASSIGQANTGELFF
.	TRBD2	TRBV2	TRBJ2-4	TGTGCCAGCAGCGAACGGGGGGGGGCGCTAGCCAAAAACATTCAGTACTTC	CASSERGGALAKNIQYF
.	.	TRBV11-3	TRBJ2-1	TGTGCCAGCAGCCCCAGCCATATAAACTACAATGAGCAGTTCTTC	CASSPSHINYNEQFF
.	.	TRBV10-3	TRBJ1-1	TGTGCCATCAGTGAGGGGGCAGGATCGAACACTGAAGCTTTCTTT	CAISEGAGSNTEAFF
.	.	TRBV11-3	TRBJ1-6	TGTGCCAGCAGCTTAGCGCGACAGTGGAATTCACCCCTCCACTTT	CASSLARQWNSPLHF
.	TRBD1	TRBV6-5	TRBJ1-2	TGTGCCAGCAGTTACATCGGACAGGGAGGGGAAAATGGCTACACCTTC	CASSYIGQGGENGYTF
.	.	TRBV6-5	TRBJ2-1	TGTGCCAGCAGTTACTCGATCCCACTAGTCGATGAGCAGTTCTTC	CASSYSIPLVDEQFF
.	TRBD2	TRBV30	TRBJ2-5	TGTGCCTGGAGTGTACGGGGGGGGAGTGAGACCCAGTACTTC	CAWSVRGGSETQYF
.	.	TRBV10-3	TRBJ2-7	TGTGCCATCAGTGAGGGGGACCTCCTCGTCTACGAGCAGTACTTC	CAISEGDLLVYEQYF
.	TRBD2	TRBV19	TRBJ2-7	TGTGCCAGTAGTCGGCCGGCTAGCGGCACCTACGAGCAGTACTTC	CASSRPASGTYEQYF
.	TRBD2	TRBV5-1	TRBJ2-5	TGCGCCAGGGGGGACCCTCAGGACGACGGGGGGTTCCAAGAGACCCAGTACTTC	CARGDPQDDGGFQETQYF
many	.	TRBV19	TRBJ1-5	TGTGCCAGTAATCCCCGTTTTTCCGATCAGCCCCAGCATTTT	CASNPRFSDQPQHF
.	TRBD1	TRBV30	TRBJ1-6	TGTGCCTGGAGTGCCCACAGGGGAGGAAATTCACCCCTCCACTTT	CAWSAHRGGNSPLHF
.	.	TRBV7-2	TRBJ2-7	TGTGCCAGCAGCTTAAATCGGCGCGAGCAGTACTTC	CASSLNRREQYF